This T cell receptor (beta chain) was recovered during a study of T cell responses to AZD1222 COVID-19 vaccine. Study results and limitations: CD4 TCRs linked to vaccination spanned spike, dominating at 160-218 and 743-854.

The CDR3 sequence is 15 residues long. V gave up 7 bases and J gave up 0 bases; unmatched junction bases: 10. Germline CDR1 and CDR2: SGHKS and YYEKEE (reference sequence). Repertoires were generated with immunoSEQ multiplex PCR, while TCRdb's copy carries only in-frame clones and drops some. The table records fewer than 120,000 clones, 88% of them present only once. Turning to this clone: What it recognizes is unknown.

The clonotype comes from an adult in good health. Sequences were derived from peripheral blood, sampled on day 0 of AZD1222 vaccination. The chain combines TRBV5-5 with TRBJ2-7, with 7 bases identical to TRBD2. CDR3 nucleotides: TGTGCCAGCGTCCGGGAGGCAGGGTTCTCCTACGAGCAGTACTTC. Amino acids: CASVREAGFSYEQYF.